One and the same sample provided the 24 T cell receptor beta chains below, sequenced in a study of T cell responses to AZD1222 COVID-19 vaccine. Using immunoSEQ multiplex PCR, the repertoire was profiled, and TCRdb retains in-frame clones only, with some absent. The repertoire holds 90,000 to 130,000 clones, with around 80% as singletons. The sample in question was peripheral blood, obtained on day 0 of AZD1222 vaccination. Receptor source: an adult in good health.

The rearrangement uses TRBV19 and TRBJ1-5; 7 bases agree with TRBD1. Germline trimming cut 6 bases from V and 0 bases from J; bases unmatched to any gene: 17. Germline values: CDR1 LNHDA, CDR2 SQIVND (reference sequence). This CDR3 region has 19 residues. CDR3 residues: CASSPRQDRQYDSNQPQHF. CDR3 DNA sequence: TGTGCCAGTAGCCCTCGACAGGACAGGCAATATGATAGCAATCAGCCCCAGCATTTT.

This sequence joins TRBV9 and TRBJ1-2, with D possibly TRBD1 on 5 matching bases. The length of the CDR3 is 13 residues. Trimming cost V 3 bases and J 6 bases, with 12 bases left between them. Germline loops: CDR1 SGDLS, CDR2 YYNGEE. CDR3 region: CASSANRGDGYTF. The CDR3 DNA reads TGTGCCAGCAGCGCCAACCGGGGGGATGGCTACACCTTC. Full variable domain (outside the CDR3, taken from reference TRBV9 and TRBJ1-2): DSGVTQTPKHLITATGQRVTLRCSPRSGDLSVYWYQQSLDQGLQFLIQYYNGEERAKGNILERFSAQQFPDLHSELNLSSLELGDSALYFCASSANRGDGYTFGSGTRLTVV.

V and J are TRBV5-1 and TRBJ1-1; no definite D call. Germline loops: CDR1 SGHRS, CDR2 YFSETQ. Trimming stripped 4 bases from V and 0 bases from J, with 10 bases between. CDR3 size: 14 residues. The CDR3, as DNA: TGCGCCAGCAGCCCTCAAACCCTGAACACTGAAGCTTTCTTT. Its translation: CASSPQTLNTEAFF.

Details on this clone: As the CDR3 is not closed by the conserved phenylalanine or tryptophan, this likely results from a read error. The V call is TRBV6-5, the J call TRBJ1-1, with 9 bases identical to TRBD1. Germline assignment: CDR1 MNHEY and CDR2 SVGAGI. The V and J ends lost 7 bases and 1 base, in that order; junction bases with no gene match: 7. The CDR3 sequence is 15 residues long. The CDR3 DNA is TGTGCCAGCACGACAGGGGGTTCGGGGAACACTGAAGCTTTCCTT. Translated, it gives CASTTGGSGNTEAFL.

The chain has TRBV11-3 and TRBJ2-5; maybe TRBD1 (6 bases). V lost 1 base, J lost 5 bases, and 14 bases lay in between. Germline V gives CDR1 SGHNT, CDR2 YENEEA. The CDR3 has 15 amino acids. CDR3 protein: CASSLAPGTIETQYF. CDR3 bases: TGTGCCAGCAGCTTAGCCCCAGGGACAATTGAGACCCAGTACTTC. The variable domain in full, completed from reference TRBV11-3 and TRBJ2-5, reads EAGVVQSPRYKIIEKKQPVAFWCNPISGHNTLYWYLQNLGQGPELLIRYENEEAVDDSQLPKDRFSAERLKGVDSTLKIQPAELGDSAVYLCASSLAPGTIETQYFGPGTRLLVL.

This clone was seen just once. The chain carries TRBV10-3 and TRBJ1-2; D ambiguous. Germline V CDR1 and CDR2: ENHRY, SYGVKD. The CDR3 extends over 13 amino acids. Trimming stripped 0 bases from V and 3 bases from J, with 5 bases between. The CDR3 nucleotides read TGTGCCATCAGTGAGTCGAAAGACTATGGCTACACCTTC. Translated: CAISESKDYGYTF.

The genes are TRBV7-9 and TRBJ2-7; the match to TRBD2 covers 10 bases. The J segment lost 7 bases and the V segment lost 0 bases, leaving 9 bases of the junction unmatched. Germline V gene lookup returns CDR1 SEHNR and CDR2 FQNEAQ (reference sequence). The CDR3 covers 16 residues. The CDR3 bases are TGTGCCAGCAGCTTAGCCCCAGGGCTAGCGGGAGATGAGCAGTACTTC. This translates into CASSLAPGLAGDEQYF. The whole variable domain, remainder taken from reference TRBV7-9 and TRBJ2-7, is DTGVSQNPRHKITKRGQNVTFRCDPISEHNRLYWYRQTLGQGPEFLTYFQNEAQLEKSRLLSDRFSAERPKGSFSTLEIQRTEQGDSAMYLCASSLAPGLAGDEQYFGPGTRLTVT.

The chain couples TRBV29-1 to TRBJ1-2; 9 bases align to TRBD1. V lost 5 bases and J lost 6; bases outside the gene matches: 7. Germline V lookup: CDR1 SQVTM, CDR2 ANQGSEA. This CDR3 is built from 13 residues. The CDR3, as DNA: TGCAGCGTTTGGGACAGGGTAGGACATGGCTACACCTTC. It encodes CSVWDRVGHGYTF. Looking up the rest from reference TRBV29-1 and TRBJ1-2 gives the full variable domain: SAVISQKPSRDICQRGTSLTIQCQVDSQVTMMFWYRQQPGQSLTLIATANQGSEATYESGFVIDKFPISRPNLTFSTLTVSNMSPEDSSIYLCSVWDRVGHGYTFGSGTRLTVV.

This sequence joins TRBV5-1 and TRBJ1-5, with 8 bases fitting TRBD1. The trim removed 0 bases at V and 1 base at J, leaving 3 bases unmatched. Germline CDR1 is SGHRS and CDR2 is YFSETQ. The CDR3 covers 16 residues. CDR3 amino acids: CASSLADRGSNQPQHF. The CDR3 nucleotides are TGCGCCAGCAGCTTGGCCGACAGGGGAAGCAATCAGCCCCAGCATTTT.

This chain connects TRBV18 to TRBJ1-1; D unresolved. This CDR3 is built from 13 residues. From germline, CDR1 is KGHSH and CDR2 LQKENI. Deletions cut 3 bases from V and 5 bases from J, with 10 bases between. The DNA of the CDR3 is TGTGCCAGCTCACCGTACACGGGGACTGAAGCTTTCTTT. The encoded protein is CASSPYTGTEAFF.

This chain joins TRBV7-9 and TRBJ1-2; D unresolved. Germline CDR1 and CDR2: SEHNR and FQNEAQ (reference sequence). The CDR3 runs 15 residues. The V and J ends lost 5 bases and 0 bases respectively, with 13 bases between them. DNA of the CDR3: TGTGCCAGCAGCCCCATGGAGGGCTCTAACTATGGCTACACCTTC. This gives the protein CASSPMEGSNYGYTF.

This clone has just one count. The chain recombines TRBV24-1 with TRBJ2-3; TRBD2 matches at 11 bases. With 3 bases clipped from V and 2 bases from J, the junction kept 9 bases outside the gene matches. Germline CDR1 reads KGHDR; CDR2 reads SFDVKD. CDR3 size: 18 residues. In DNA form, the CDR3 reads TGTGCCACCAGTGATGTGTCAGGGACTAGCGGCCCCACAGATACGCAGTATTTT. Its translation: CATSDVSGTSGPTDTQYF.

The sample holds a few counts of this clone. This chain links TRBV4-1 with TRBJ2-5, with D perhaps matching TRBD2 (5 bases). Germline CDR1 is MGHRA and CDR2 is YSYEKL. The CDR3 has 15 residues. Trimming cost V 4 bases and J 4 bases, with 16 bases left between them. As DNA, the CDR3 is TGCGCCAGCAGCCCGGTGAGGCTTGAGGGAGAGACCCAGTACTTC. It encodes CASSPVRLEGETQYF.

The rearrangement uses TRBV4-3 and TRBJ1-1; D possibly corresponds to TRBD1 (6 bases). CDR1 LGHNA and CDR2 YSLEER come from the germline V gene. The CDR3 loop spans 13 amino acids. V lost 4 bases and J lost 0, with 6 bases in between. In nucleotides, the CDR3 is TGCGCCAGCAGCCGGGACATGAACACTGAAGCTTTCTTT. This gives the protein CASSRDMNTEAFF.

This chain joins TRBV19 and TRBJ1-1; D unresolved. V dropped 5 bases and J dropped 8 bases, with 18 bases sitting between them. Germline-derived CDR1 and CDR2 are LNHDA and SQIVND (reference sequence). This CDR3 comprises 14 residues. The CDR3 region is CASSGRRARPEAFF. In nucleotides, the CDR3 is TGTGCCAGTAGTGGCCGGAGGGCCCGGCCCGAAGCTTTCTTT. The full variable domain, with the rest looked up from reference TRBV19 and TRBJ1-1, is DGGITQSPKYLFRKEGQNVTLSCEQNLNHDAMYWYRQDPGQGLRLIYYSQIVNDFQKGDIAEGYSVSREKKESFPLTVTSAQKNPTAFYLCASSGRRARPEAFFGQGTRLTVV.

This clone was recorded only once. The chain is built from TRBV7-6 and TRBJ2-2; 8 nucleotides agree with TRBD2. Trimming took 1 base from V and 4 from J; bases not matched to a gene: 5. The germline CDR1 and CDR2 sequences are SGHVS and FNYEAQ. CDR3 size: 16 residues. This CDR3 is CASSLGSGSVTGELFF. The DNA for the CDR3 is TGTGCCAGCAGCTTAGGCAGCGGGAGCGTCACCGGGGAGCTGTTTTTT.

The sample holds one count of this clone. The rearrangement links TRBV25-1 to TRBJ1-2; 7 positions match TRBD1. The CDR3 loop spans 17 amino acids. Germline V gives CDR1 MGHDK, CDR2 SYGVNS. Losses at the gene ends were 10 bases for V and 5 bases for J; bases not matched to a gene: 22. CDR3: CATSPLDRDPPGYGYTF. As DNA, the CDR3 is TGTGCCACCTCCCCTCTCGACAGGGATCCACCCGGGTATGGCTACACCTTC.

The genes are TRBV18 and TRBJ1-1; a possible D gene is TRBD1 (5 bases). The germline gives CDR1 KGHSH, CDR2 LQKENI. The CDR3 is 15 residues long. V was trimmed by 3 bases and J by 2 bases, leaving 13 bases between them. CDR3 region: CASSPMVGPNTEAFF. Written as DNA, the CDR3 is TGTGCCAGCTCACCGATGGTGGGGCCAAACACTGAAGCTTTCTTT.

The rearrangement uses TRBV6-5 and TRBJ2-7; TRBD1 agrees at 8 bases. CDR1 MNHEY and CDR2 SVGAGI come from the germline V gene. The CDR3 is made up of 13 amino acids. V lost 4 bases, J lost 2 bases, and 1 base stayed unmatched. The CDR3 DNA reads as TGTGCCAGCAGTTCAGGGGGCACCTACGAGCAGTACTTC. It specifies CASSSGGTYEQYF.

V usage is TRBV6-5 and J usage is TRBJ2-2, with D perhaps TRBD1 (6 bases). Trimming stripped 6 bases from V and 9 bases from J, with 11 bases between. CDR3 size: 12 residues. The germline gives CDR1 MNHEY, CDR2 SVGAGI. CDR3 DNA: TGTGCCAGCAGCCAACAGGGCTGGGAGCTGTTTTTT. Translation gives CASSQQGWELFF.

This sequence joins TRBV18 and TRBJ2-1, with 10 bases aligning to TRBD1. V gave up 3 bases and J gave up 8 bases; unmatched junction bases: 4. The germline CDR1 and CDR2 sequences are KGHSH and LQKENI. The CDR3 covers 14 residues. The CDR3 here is CASSPGTGEHEQFF. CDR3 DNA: TGTGCCAGCTCACCGGGGACAGGGGAGCATGAGCAGTTCTTC.

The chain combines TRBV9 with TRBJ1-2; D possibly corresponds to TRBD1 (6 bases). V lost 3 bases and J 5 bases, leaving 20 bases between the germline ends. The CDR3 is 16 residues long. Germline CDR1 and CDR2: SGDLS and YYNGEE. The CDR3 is CASSAEARGINYGYTF. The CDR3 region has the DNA TGTGCCAGCAGCGCGGAGGCAAGGGGGATCAATTATGGCTACACCTTC.

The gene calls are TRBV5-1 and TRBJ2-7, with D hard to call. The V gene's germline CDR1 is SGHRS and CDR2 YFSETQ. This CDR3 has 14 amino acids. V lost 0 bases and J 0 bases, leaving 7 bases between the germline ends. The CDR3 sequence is CASSLVAYSYEQYF. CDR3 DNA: TGCGCCAGCAGCTTGGTAGCCTACTCCTACGAGCAGTACTTC.

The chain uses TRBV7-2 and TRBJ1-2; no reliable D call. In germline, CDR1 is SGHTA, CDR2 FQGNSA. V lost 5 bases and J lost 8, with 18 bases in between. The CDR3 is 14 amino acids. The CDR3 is CASSPSGLLGGYTF. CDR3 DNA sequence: TGTGCCAGCAGCCCCTCGGGTCTATTGGGGGGCTACACCTTC.